This T cell receptor beta chain was captured by sequencing in a study of CD39 and CD103 CD8 tumor-infiltrating T cells (dated by TCRdb to the late 2010s). The study in broad terms: Repertoire comparisons were shown for an HPV-positive HNSCC, an HPV-negative HNSCC, an ovarian cancer and a melanoma patient. TCRbeta CDR3 deep sequencing compared repertoires of CD8 TIL subsets defined by CD103 and CD39 with peripheral memory CD8 T cells.

Patients were not receiving therapy at sample collection, though earlier treatments ranged from chemotherapy, radiotherapy, surgery and immunotherapy to none. After thawing, cells went through T lymphocyte enrichment using a negative-selection kit, with EpCAM beads added for tumor-infiltrating lymphocytes. Memory CD8 T cells were sorted as CD8+CD4-CD45RA- cells irrespective of CCR7 expression. Before analysis, peripheral blood mononuclear cells were isolated on a Ficoll-Paque PLUS gradient and cryopreserved. Populations were sorted to approximately 99% purity on a FACSAria II, and cell pellets were frozen for TCR sequencing without culture. From a lookup of the germline V gene, CDR1 and CDR2 are ENHRY and SYGVKD. From the cysteine up to the phenylalanine, the CDR3 has a length of 14 residues. Only the CDR3 portion is preserved as DNA: 42 bases, with reading frame beginning at the first base. V and J are truncated by 2 bases and 6 bases respectively, leaving an intervening sequence of 14 bases.

To note about this clone: Its cognate antigen has yet to be identified. No quality values exist for individual bases; no much larger clone is one base distant.

The paper as a whole reports these results and caveats: DP TIL clonotypes were rarely detected in blood or uninvolved lymph node, whereas DN TIL clonotypes were found to largely overlap with peripheral memory CD8 repertoires. DP CD8 TILs appeared to be more oligoclonal than DN and SP CD8 TILs and blood memory CD8 T cells, with roughly 55-90% covered by the top 30 clonotypes.

From around 10,000 to 100,000 sorted cells per subset, genomic DNA was extracted using the DNeasy Blood and Tissue Kit. The immunoSEQ service sequenced and mapped the TCRbeta V-J or V-D-J regions, with coverage above 8x for each sample. On the study's bioinformatics: Analysis was limited to productive rearrangements exported from the immunoSEQ Analyzer platform, and clonality was evaluated on the 500 most abundant clones. The Morisita-Horn similarity index and the Jaccard index were used to quantify the overlap in repertoires between populations. Morisita-Horn similarity between CD8 T-cell subset TCR repertoires was measured in a handful of cancer patients. TCRdb obtained this table from immuneACCESS and retained in-frame rearrangements with V and J assigned. These tables miss some clones; where compared with another copy, unresolved V genes account for less than half of the shortfall, and the remainder is unexplained. The V and J calls and the clone size are those of that table, but D and trimming were determined from the DNA. The sample has around 8,100 clones on record, over 50% of them singletons. In total, the top ten clones hold nearly 60% of the sample.

Recombination joined TRBV10-3 with TRBJ2-7, with the D gene not confidently named. The TCR originated in a human donor with head and neck squamous cell carcinoma. Source material: CD8+ T cells sorted from blood. What this sample's cell subset or site label stands for: total memory CD8 T cells (CD45RA-CCR7+/-) from blood or uninvolved lymph node. The DNA sequence is as follows: TGTGCCATCAGTGAGCTGGTGGGGTCGGGCGAGCAGTACTTC. Its amino acids are CAISELVGSGEQYF.